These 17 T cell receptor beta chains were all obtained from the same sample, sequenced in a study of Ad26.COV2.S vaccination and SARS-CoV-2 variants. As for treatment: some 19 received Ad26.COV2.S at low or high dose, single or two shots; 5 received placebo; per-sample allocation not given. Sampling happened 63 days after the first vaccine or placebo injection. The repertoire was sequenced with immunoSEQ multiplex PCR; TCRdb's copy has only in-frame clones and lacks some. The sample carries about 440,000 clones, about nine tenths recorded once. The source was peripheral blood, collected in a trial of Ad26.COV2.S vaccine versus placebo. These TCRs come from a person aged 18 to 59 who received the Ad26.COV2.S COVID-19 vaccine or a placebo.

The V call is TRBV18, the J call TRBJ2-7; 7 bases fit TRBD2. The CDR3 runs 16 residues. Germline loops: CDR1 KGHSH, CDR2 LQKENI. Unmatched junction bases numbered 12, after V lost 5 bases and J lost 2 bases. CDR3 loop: CASSYTIAGETYEQYF. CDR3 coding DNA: TGTGCCAGCTCATACACTATTGCGGGAGAAACCTACGAGCAGTACTTC.

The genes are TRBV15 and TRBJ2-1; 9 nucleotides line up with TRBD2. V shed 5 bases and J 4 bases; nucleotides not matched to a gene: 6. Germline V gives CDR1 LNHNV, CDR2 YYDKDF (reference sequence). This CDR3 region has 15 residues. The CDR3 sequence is CATSLRAGGYNEQFF. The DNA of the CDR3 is TGTGCCACCAGCCTCAGGGCGGGAGGGTACAATGAGCAGTTCTTC.

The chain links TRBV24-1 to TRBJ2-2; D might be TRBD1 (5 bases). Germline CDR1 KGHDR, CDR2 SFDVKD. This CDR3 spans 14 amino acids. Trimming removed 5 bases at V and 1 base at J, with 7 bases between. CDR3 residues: CATSGDRNTGELFF. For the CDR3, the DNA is TGTGCCACCAGTGGCGACAGGAACACCGGGGAGCTGTTTTTT.

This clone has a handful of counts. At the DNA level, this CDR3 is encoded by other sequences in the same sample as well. The CDR3 protein is CSASSTDTQYF. The CDR3 DNA sequence: TGCAGTGCTAGTAGCACAGATACGCAGTATTTT. The chain joins TRBV20-1 to TRBJ2-3; D call uncertain. CDR3 length: 11 residues. Germline lookup yields CDR1 DFQATT and CDR2 SNEGSKA (reference sequence). V was shortened by 3 bases and J by 0 bases, with 1 base between the two germline ends.

CDR3 sequence (DNA): TGTGCCATCAGGGCCCAAGAGACCCAGTACTTC. Amino acids: CAIRAQETQYF. This chain joins TRBV10-3 and TRBJ2-5; no clear D. V lost 6 bases and J lost 1, with 3 bases in between. The CDR3 is 11 residues long. Per germline, CDR1 ENHRY and CDR2 SYGVKD.

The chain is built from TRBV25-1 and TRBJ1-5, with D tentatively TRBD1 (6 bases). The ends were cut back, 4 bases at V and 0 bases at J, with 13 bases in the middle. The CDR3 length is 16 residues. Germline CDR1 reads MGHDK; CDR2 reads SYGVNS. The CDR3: CASSVGGAYSNQPQHF. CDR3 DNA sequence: TGTGCCAGCAGTGTTGGGGGGGCCTATAGCAATCAGCCCCAGCATTTT.

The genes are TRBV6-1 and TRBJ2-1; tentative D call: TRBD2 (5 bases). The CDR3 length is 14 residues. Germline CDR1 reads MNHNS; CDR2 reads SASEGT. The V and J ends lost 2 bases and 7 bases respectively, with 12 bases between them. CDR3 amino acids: CASSESEAVNEQFF. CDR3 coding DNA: TGTGCCAGCAGTGAATCCGAAGCGGTAAATGAGCAGTTCTTC.

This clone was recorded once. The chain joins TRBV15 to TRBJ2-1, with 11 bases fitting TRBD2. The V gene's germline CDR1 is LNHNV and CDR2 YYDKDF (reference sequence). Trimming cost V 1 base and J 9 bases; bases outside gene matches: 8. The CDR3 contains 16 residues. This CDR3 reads CATSRGRLAGRSEQFF. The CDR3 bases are TGTGCCACCAGCAGAGGAAGACTAGCGGGGCGGAGTGAGCAGTTCTTC.

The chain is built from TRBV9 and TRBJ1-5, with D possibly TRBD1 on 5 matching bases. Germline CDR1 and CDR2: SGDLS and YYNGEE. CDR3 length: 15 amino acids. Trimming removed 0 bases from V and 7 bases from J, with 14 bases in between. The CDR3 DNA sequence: TGTGCCAGCAGCGTAGATCCGACAGCCGGGCAGCCCCAGCATTTT. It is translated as CASSVDPTAGQPQHF.

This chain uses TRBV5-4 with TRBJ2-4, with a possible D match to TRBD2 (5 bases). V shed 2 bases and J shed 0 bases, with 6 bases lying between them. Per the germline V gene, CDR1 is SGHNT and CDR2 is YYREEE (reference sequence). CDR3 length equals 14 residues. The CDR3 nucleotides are TGTGCCAGCAGCTTAGGAGGAGCCAAAAACATTCAGTACTTC. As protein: CASSLGGAKNIQYF.

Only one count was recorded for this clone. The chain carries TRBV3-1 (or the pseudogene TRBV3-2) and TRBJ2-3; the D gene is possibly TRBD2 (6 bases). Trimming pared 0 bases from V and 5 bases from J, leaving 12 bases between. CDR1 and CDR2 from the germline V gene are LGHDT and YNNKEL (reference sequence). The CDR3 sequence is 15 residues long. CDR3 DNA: TGTGCCAGCAGCCAAGAGGAGGGTTGGGGAGATACGCAGTATTTT. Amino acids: CASSQEEGWGDTQYF.

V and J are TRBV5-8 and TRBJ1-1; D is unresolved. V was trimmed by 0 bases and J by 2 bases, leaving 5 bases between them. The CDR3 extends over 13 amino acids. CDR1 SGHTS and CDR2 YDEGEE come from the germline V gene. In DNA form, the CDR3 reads TGTGCCAGCAGCTTGGGGGGTAACACTGAAGCTTTCTTT. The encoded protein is CASSLGGNTEAFF.

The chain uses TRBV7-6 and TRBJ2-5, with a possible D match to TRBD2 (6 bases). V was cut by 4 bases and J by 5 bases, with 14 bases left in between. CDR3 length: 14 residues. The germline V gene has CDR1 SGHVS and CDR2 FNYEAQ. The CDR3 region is CASSSPTSVETQYF. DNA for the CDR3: TGTGCCAGCAGCTCCCCGACTAGTGTGGAGACCCAGTACTTC.

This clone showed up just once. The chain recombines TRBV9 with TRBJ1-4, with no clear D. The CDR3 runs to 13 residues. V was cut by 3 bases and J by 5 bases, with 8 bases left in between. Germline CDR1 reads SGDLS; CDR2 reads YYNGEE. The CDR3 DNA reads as TGTGCCAGCAGCGCCGGCCCCAATGAAAAACTGTTTTTT. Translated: CASSAGPNEKLFF. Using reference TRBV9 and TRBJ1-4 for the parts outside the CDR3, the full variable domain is DSGVTQTPKHLITATGQRVTLRCSPRSGDLSVYWYQQSLDQGLQFLIQYYNGEERAKGNILERFSAQQFPDLHSELNLSSLELGDSALYFCASSAGPNEKLFFGSGTQLSVL.

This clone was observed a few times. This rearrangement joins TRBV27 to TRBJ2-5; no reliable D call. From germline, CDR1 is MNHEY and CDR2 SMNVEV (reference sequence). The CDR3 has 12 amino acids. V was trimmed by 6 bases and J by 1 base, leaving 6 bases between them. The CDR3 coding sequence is TGTGCCAGCAGGGGGTTCCAAGAGACCCAGTACTTC. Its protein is CASRGFQETQYF.

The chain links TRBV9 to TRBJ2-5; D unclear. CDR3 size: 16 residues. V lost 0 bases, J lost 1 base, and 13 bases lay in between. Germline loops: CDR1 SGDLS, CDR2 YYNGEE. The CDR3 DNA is TGTGCCAGCAGCGTAGGCCCAGCCGCCTCCCAAGAGACCCAGTACTTC. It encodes CASSVGPAASQETQYF.

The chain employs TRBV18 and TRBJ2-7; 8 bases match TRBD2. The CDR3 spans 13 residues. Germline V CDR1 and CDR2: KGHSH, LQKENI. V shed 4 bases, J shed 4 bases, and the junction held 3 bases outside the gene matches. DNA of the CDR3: TGTGCCAGCTCACTTAGCGGGAAGTACGAGCAGTACTTC. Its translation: CASSLSGKYEQYF.